Following are 7 T cell receptor beta chains from one sample sequenced in a study of T cell repertoires in cytomegalovirus infection. MiXCR, run by TCRdb on the reads, gives a single entry per CDR3 protein. The sample records just under 300,000 distinct CDR3 sequences, roughly a tenth being singletons. Sequencing input: PBMCs. All receptors come from a human donor in good health (CMV status not recorded). Some clones in this sample may be carry-over from other donors' samples.

This clonotype was detected ten times or more. This rearrangement joins TRBV15 to TRBJ2-1, with D perhaps being TRBD1 or TRBD2 (5 bases each). The CDR3 extends over 16 amino acids. Deletions cut 5 bases from V and 2 bases from J, with 16 bases between. Germline assignment: CDR1 LNHNV and CDR2 YYDKDF (reference sequence). CDR3 sequence (DNA): TGTGCCACCAGCGCCGGGACGGGCGATCCCTACAATGAGCAGTTCTTC. This translates into CATSAGTGDPYNEQFF.

This clonotype showed up many times. The chain is built from TRBV12-5 and TRBJ2-3; tentative D call: TRBD2 (6 bases). The V gene's germline CDR1 is LGHNT and CDR2 FRNRAP. CDR3 size: 15 residues. V lost 7 bases and J 7 bases, leaving 21 bases between the germline ends. This CDR3 is CASAPGGRLDNTQYF. The CDR3 nucleotides are TGTGCTAGTGCTCCCGGAGGGAGGCTTGACAATACGCAGTATTTT.

This clonotype appeared many times. The chain recombines TRBV7-3 with TRBJ2-2; TRBD1 matches 9 bases. The CDR3 length is 17 residues. Germline V gene sequence: CDR1 SGHTA, CDR2 FQGTGA. Trimming at V came to 2 bases and at J to 1 base, leaving 5 bases not matched to a gene. In DNA form, the CDR3 reads TGTGCCAGCAGCTTATTGAAGGGACAGGGGAACACCGGGGAGCTGTTTTTT. Translating gives CASSLLKGQGNTGELFF.

Ten or more counts support this clonotype. V gene TRBV29-1 combines with J gene TRBJ1-1; no definite D call. Trimming removed 3 bases from V and 2 bases from J, with 10 bases in between. CDR1 SQVTM and CDR2 ANQGSEA come from the germline V gene. The CDR3 is made up of 13 amino acids. The CDR3 nucleotides are TGCAGCGTTGAGGCAACCACAAACACTGAAGCTTTCTTT. As protein: CSVEATTNTEAFF.

This sequence joins TRBV6-1 and TRBJ2-3, with D perhaps matching TRBD2 (5 bases). Germline assignment: CDR1 MNHNS and CDR2 SASEGT. This CDR3 comprises 14 residues. The germline V and J ends were trimmed by 2 bases and 2 bases, with 8 bases remaining between them. The CDR3 is CASSERGYTDTQYF. DNA for the CDR3: TGTGCCAGCAGTGAACGGGGATACACAGATACGCAGTATTTT.

V and J are TRBV29-1 and TRBJ1-5; no clear D gene. CDR1 SQVTM and CDR2 ANQGSEA come from the germline V gene. The V end was cut by 4 bases, the J end by 7 bases, with 17 bases between. The CDR3 sequence is 14 residues long. The CDR3 region is CSVVWAGIGQPQHF. As DNA, the CDR3 is TGCAGCGTTGTTTGGGCAGGCATCGGCCAGCCCCAGCATTTT.

Ten or more counts support this clonotype. The chain recombines TRBV7-9 with TRBJ1-1, with 7 nucleotides matching TRBD1. V shed 5 bases, J shed 3 bases, and the junction held 6 bases outside the gene matches. The CDR3 extends over 14 amino acids. Germline assignment: CDR1 SEHNR and CDR2 FQNEAQ (reference sequence). The CDR3 loop reads CASSIQGKHTEAFF. CDR3 sequence (DNA): TGTGCCAGCAGCATACAGGGGAAGCACACTGAAGCTTTCTTT.